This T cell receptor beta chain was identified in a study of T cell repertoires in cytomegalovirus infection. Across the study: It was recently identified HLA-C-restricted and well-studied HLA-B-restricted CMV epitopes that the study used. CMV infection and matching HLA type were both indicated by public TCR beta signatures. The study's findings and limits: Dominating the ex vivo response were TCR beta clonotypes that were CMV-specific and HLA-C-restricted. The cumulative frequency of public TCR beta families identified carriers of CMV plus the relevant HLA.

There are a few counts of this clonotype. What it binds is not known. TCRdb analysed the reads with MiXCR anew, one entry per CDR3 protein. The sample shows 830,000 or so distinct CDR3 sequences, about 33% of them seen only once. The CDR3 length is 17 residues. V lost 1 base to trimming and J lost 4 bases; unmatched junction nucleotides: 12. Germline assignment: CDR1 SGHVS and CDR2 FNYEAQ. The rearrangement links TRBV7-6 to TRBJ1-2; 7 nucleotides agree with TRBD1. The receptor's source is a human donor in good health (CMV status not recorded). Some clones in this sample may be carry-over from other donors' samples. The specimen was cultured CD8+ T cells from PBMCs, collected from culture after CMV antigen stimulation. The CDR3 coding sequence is TGTGCCAGCAGCTTAGAGGGGGCGGAGGATACGCTCTATGGCTACACCTTC. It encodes CASSLEGAEDTLYGYTF.